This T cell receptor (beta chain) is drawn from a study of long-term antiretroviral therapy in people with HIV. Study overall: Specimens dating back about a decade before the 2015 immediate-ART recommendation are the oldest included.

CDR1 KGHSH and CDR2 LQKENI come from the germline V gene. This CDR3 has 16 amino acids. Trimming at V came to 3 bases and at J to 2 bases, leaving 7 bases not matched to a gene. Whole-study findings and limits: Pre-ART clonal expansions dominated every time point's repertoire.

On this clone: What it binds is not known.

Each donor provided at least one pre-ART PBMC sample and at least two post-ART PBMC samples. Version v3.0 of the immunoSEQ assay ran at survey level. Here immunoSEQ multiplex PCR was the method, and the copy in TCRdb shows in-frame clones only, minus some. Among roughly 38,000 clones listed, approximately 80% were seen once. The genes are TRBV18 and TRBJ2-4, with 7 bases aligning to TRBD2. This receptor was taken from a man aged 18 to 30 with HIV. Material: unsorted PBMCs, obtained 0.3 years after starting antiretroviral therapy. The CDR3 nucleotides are TGTGCCAGCTCACCTTCAGCGGGAAACACCAAAAACATTCAGTACTTC. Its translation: CASSPSAGNTKNIQYF.